Sequencing of this T cell receptor beta chain was carried out in a study of beta chain features in type 1 diabetes. Study as a whole: Taken together, all samples contributed 107,917,701 examined sorted cells.

Per germline, CDR1 MGHRA and CDR2 YSYEKL. Between the trimmed V and J ends, which lost 0 bases and 1 base, there was a span of 12 bases. The CDR3 has 16 amino acids. Expressed TCRB transcripts got sequenced, as all isolated RNA was reverse transcribed. Clones were sequenced by immunoSEQ multiplex PCR, and TCRdb holds only the in-frame ones, with some missing. The table includes 450,000 or so clones, about an eighth detected once. This clone was seen only a few times. Its target is not known. Study outcomes and limitations: Patients with type 1 diabetes showed fewer VDJ junction insertions and more deletions.

By way of CD45RO/CCR7/CD25/CD127/CD95/CD27, the CD4+ regulatory, stem cell-like memory, central memory and naive cells were sorted. The purity of all sorted populations exceeded 98%. This receptor was taken from a woman aged 18-29 years in good health. Sequenced sample: naive CD4+ T cells from blood. The chain links TRBV4-1 to TRBJ1-1; tentative D call: TRBD1 (5 bases). Here the CDR3 reads CASSQDLPGTNTEAFF. In nucleotides, the CDR3 is TGCGCCAGCAGCCAAGATCTCCCAGGGACGAACACTGAAGCTTTCTTT.